One and the same sample provided the 10 T cell receptor beta chains below, sequenced in a study of cytotoxic CD8 clonotypes in ibrutinib-treated CLL. Profiling relied on immunoSEQ multiplex PCR, and the TCRdb table lists in-frame clones only, not all of them. The table has approximately 300,000 clones, about 77% seen once. The sequencing used PBMCs, collected before ibrutinib treatment. The receptors stem from a human donor with chronic lymphocytic leukemia.

V and J are TRBV7-6 and TRBJ2-5; D perhaps matches TRBD1 (5 bases). The V end lost 2 bases, the J end lost 7 bases, and 8 bases lay between the germline ends. The germline V gene has CDR1 SGHVS and CDR2 FNYEAQ. The CDR3 totals 12 residues. Here the CDR3 reads CASSLPQGTQYF. The DNA for the CDR3 is TGTGCCAGCAGCTTACCTCAGGGGACCCAGTACTTC.

The rearrangement links TRBV7-9 to TRBJ2-7; 9 bases are a match to TRBD2. CDR3 size: 19 residues. Unmatched junction bases numbered 17, after V lost 4 bases and J lost 1 base. Germline lookup yields CDR1 SEHNR and CDR2 FQNEAQ (reference sequence). As DNA, the CDR3 is TGTGCCAGCAGCTCCCTTAGACTTATAGCGGGAGTGGGGTCCTACGAGCAGTACTTC. Translated, it gives CASSSLRLIAGVGSYEQYF.

The chain joins TRBV6-1 to TRBJ1-1; D ambiguous. The CDR3 consists of 12 residues. The V and J ends lost 5 bases and 2 bases respectively, with 6 bases between them. Germline CDR1 and CDR2: MNHNS and SASEGT. The CDR3 sequence is CASSTYNTEAFF. The CDR3 DNA is TGTGCCAGCAGTACCTACAACACTGAAGCTTTCTTT.

The chain recombines TRBV5-1 with TRBJ1-3; 7 nucleotides agree with TRBD1. Losses at the gene ends were 4 bases for V and 0 bases for J; bases not matched to a gene: 10. Germline CDR1 SGHRS, CDR2 YFSETQ. The CDR3 is 17 amino acids. The DNA of the CDR3 is TGCGCCAGCAGCCCCGGACAGGTTGGGGCCTCTGGAAACACCATATATTTT. The encoded protein is CASSPGQVGASGNTIYF.

The chain is built from TRBV6-5 and TRBJ1-2; D gene ambiguous. V lost 6 bases and J lost 8, with 13 bases in between. The CDR3 totals 12 residues. Germline CDR1 reads MNHEY; CDR2 reads SVGAGI. DNA for the CDR3: TGTGCCAGCAGAGAGGGTACGAGAGGCTACACCTTC. It yields the protein CASREGTRGYTF.

A single count supports this clone. The rearrangement links TRBV7-8 to TRBJ2-1; 7 bases align to TRBD2. The length of the CDR3 is 15 residues. Per the germline V gene, CDR1 is SGHVS and CDR2 is FQNEAQ. Germline trimming cut 3 bases from V and 4 bases from J; bases unmatched to any gene: 6. The CDR3 protein is CASSFPSGLYNEQFF. CDR3 in DNA: TGTGCCAGCAGCTTCCCTAGCGGTCTTTACAATGAGCAGTTCTTC.

To note about this clone: This could be a read error, since a much larger clone is one nucleotide away. This chain uses TRBV7-2 with TRBJ1-1; D ambiguous. In germline, CDR1 is SGHTA, CDR2 FQGNSA. Deletions cut 1 base from V and 1 base from J, with 4 bases between. This CDR3 has 13 residues. CDR3 in DNA: TGTGCCAGCAGCTTAGTTAGGAACACTGAAGCTTTCTTT. Its protein is CASSLVRNTEAFF.

In regard to this clone: Other DNA sequences in the same sample also yield this CDR3. The J gene is TRBJ2-7, the V gene TRBV7-9; 9 bases fit TRBD2. Germline values: CDR1 SEHNR, CDR2 FQNEAQ (reference sequence). The trim removed 4 bases at V and 3 bases at J, leaving 10 bases unmatched. The length of the CDR3 is 16 residues. The CDR3 nucleotides are TGTGCCAGCAGCTCGACTAGCGGAAAAACCCGCTACGAGCAGTACTTC. This translates into CASSSTSGKTRYEQYF.

In its sample, this clone was seen a few times. The V gene is TRBV5-1, the J gene TRBJ2-7, with D perhaps TRBD1 (5 bases). The length of the CDR3 is 14 residues. Germline loops: CDR1 SGHRS, CDR2 YFSETQ. V lost 4 bases and J 5 bases, leaving 16 bases between the germline ends. The CDR3 bases are TGCGCCAGCAGCAAGACTGACAGTAATAACGAGCAGTACTTC. Its protein is CASSKTDSNNEQYF. The full variable domain, completed using reference TRBV5-1 and TRBJ2-7, is KAGVTQTPRYLIKTRGQQVTLSCSPISGHRSVSWYQQTPGQGLQFLFEYFSETQRNKGNFPGRFSGRQFSNSRSEMNVSTLELGDSALYLCASSKTDSNNEQYFGPGTRLTVT.

Only one count was recorded for this clone. CDR3 loop: CSTPRGGLSSTDTQYF. For the CDR3, the DNA is TGCAGCACCCCCCGCGGGGGCCTTTCCAGCACAGATACGCAGTATTTT. V is TRBV29-1 and J is TRBJ2-3; TRBD2 is a possible D gene (7 bases). V gave up 8 bases and J gave up 0 bases, with 21 bases separating them. This CDR3 spans 16 amino acids. CDR1 is SQVTM, CDR2 ANQGSEA, per germline.